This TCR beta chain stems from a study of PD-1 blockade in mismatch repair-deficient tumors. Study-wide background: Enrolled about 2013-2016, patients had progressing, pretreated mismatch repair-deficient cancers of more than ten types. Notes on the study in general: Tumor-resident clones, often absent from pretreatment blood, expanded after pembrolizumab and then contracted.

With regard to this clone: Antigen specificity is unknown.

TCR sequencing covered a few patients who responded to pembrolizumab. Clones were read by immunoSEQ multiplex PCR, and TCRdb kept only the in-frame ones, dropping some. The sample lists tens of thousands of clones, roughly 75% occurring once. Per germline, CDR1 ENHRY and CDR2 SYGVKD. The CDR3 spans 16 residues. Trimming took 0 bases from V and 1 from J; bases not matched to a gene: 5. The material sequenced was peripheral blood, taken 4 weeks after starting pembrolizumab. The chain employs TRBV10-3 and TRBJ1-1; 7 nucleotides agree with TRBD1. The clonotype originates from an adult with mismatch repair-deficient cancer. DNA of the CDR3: TGTGCCATCAGTGAGTCTGGGGGACAGACGAACACTGAAGCTTTCTTT. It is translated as CAISESGGQTNTEAFF.